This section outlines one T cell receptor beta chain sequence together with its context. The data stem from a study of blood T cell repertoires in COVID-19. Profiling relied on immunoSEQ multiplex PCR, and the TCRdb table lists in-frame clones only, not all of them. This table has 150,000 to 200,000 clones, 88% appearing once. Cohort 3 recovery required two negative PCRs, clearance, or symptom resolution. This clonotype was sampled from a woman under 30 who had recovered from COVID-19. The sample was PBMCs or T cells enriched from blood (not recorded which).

As DNA, the CDR3 is TGTGCCAGCAGCCGGGGGGGGGTCTCGGTCCACGAGCAGTACTTC. Its protein product is CASSRGGVSVHEQYF. This chain links TRBV28 with TRBJ2-7; 8 bases are a match to TRBD2. J lost 5 bases, V lost 6 bases, and 12 bases had no gene match. The CDR3 extends over 15 amino acids. Germline lookup yields CDR1 MDHEN and CDR2 SYDVKM.